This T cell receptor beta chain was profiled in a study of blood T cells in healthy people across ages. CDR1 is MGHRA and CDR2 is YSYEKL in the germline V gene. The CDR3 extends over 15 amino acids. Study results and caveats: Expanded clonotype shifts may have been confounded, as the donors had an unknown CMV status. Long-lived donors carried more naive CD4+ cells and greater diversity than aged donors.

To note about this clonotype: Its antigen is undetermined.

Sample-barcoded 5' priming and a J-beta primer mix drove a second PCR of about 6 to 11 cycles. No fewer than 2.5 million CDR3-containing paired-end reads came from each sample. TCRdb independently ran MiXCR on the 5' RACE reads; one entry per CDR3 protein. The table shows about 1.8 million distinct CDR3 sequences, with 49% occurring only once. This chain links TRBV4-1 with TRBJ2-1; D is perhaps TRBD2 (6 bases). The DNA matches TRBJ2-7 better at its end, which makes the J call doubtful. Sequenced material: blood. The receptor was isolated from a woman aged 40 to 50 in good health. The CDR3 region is CASSQARGINNEQYF. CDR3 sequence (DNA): TGCGCCAGCAGCCAAGCCCGGGGGATAAACAATGAGCAGTACTTC.